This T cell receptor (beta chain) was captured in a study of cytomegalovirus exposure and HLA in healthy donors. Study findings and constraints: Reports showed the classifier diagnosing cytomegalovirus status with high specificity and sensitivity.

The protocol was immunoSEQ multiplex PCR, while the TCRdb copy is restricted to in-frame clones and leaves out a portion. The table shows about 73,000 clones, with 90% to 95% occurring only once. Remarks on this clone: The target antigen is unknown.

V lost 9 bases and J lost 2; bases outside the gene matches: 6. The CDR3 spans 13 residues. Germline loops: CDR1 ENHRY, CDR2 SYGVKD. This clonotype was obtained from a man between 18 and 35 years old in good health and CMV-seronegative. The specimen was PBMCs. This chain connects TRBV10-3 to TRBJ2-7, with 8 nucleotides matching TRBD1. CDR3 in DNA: TGTGCCATACAGACAGGGGCCACCTACGAGCAGTACTTC. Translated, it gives CAIQTGATYEQYF.